A single sample gave rise to the 5 T cell receptor beta chains below, sequenced in a study of blood T cells in healthy people across ages. Through a sample-barcoded 5' primer and a J-beta primer mix, a second PCR was run for roughly 6 to 12 cycles. Each CDR3 protein gets one entry after TCRdb re-called the 5' RACE reads with MiXCR. The profile shows 1.5 million or so distinct CDR3 sequences, about 45% of them singletons. The sequencing sample was made of blood. The receptor set was obtained from a woman between 18 and 29 years old in good health.

The chain is built from TRBV2 and TRBJ2-5, with D possibly matching TRBD1 (6 bases). CDR3 length: 13 amino acids. Trimming removed 7 bases at V and 0 bases at J, with 9 bases between. Germline CDR1 reads SNHLY; CDR2 reads FYNNEI. CDR3 in amino acids: CASTTGYQETQYF. In DNA, the CDR3 is TGTGCCAGCACCACAGGGTACCAAGAGACCCAGTACTTC.

This clonotype was counted between two and nine times. The gene calls are TRBV7-8 and TRBJ1-5; D is unresolved. The CDR3 is 19 amino acids. The V gene's germline CDR1 is SGHVS and CDR2 FQNEAQ. The V and J ends lost 6 bases and 0 bases respectively, with 24 bases between them. CDR3 DNA sequence: TGTGCCAGCAGTCCCGATCGGGCAGCAGTCCGAGATAGCAATCAGCCCCAGCATTTT. Its translation is CASSPDRAAVRDSNQPQHF.

This clonotype was detected only once. The gene calls are TRBV6-6 and TRBJ2-3; TRBD2 matches 11 bases. The CDR3 length is 17 residues. Germline V gene sequence: CDR1 MNHNY, CDR2 SVGAGI (reference sequence). The junction had 11 bases not matched to a gene; V was cut back by 5 bases and J by 4 bases. This chain's CDR3 is CASSLTGTSGGADTQYF. The CDR3 DNA reads TGTGCCAGCAGTCTAACCGGGACTAGCGGAGGAGCAGATACGCAGTATTTT.

This clonotype was counted only a few times. This sequence joins TRBV4-1 and TRBJ2-1; 11 positions agree with TRBD2. Germline CDR1 and CDR2: MGHRA and YSYEKL. The CDR3 consists of 16 residues. V lost 6 bases to trimming and J lost 4 bases; unmatched junction nucleotides: 8. The CDR3 region has the DNA TGCGCCAGCAGAATGACTAGCGGGACAAATTACAATGAGCAGTTCTTC. The encoded protein is CASRMTSGTNYNEQFF.

V and J are TRBV12-3 or TRBV12-4 and TRBJ1-1, with TRBD1 identical over 8 bases. This CDR3 spans 14 amino acids. Trimming took 7 bases from V and 1 from J; bases not matched to a gene: 5. This CDR3 is CASKLGQANTEAFF. In nucleotides, the CDR3 is TGTGCCAGCAAATTGGGACAGGCGAACACTGAAGCTTTCTTT.